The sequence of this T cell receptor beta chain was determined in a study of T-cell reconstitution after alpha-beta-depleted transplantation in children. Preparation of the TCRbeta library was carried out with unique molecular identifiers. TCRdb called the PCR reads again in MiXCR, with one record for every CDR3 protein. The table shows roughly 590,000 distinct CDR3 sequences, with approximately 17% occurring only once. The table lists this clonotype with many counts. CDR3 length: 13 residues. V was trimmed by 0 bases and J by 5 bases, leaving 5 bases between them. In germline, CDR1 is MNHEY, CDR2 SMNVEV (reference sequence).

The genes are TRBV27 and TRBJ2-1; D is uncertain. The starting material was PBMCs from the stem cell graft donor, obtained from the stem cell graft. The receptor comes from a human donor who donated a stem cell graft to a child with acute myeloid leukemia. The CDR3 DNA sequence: TGTGCCAGCAGTTTATCAGGGAACAATGAGCAGTTCTTC. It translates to CASSLSGNNEQFF.